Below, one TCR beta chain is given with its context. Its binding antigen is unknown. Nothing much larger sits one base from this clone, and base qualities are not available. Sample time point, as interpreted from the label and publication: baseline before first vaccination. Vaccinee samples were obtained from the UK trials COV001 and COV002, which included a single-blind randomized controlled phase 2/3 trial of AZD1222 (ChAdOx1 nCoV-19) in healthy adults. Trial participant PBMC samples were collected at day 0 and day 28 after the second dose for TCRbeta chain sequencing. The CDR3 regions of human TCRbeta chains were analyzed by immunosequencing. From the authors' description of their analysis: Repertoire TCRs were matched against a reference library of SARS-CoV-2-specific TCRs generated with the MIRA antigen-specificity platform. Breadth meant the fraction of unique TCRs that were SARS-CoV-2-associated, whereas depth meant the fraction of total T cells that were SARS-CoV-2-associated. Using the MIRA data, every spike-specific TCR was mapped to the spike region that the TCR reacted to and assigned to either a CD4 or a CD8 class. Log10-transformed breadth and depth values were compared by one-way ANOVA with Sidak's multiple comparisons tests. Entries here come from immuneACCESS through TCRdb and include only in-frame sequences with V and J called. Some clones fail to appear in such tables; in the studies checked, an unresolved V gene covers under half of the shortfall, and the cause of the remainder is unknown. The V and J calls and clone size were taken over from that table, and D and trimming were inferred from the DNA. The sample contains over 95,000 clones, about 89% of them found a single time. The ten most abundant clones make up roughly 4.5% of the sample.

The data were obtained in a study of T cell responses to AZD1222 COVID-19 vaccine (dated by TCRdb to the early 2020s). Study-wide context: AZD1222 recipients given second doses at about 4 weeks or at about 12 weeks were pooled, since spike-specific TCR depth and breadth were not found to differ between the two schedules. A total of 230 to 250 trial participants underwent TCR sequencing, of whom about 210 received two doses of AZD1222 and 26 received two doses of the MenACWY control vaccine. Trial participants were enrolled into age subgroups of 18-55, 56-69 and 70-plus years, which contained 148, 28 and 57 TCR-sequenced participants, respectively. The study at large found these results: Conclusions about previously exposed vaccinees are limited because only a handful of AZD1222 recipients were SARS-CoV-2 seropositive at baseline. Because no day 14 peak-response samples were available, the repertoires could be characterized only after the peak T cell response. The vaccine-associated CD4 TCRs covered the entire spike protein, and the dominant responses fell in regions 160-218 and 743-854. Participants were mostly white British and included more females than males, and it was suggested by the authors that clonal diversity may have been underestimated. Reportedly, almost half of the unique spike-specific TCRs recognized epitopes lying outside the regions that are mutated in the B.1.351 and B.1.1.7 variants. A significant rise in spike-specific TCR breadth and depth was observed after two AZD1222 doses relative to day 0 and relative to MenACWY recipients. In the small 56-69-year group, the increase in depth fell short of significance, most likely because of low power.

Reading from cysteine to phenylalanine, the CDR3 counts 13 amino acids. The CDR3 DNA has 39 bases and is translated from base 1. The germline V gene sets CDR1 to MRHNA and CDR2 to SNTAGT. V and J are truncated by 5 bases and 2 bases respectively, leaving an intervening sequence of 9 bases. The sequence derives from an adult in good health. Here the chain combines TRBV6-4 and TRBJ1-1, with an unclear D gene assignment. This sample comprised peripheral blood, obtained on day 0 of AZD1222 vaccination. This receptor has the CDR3 CASSTRDNTEAFF. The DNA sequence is TGTGCCAGCAGTACAAGGGATAACACTGAAGCTTTCTTT.